Following are 23 T cell receptor beta chains from one sample sequenced in a study of T cell changes during pregnancy in multiple sclerosis. TCRdb keeps only in-frame clones here, not all; method: immunoSEQ multiplex PCR. The sample lists tens of thousands of clones, more than 85% occurring once. The sequences come from CD4+ T cells from peripheral blood mononuclear cells, collected after pregnancy. The receptors here all came from a female donor in good health, enrolled as a control in a pregnancy study.

The rearrangement links TRBV5-4 to TRBJ2-3; 8 nucleotides align to TRBD2. Per the germline V gene, CDR1 is SGHNT and CDR2 is YYREEE (reference sequence). The CDR3 covers 15 residues. J lost 2 bases, V lost 4 bases, and 6 bases had no gene match. This CDR3 reads CASSEIAGFTDTQYF. In DNA, the CDR3 is TGTGCCAGCAGCGAGATAGCGGGGTTCACAGATACGCAGTATTTT.

The rearrangement joins TRBV5-1 to TRBJ2-3; 14 bases map to TRBD2. Germline CDR1 is SGHRS and CDR2 is YFSETQ. V lost 3 bases and J lost 4; bases outside the gene matches: 4. This CDR3 spans 16 amino acids. The CDR3 DNA reads as TGCGCCAGCAGCTGGACTAGCGGGGGGCTGGCAGATACGCAGTATTTT. The encoded protein is CASSWTSGGLADTQYF.

The genes are TRBV13 and TRBJ1-3; tentative D call: TRBD1 (6 bases). V gave up 3 bases and J gave up 1 base, with 10 bases separating them. There are 15 residues in the CDR3. CDR1 and CDR2 (germline): PRHDT, FYEKMQ (reference sequence). The CDR3 protein is CASSLAQGSGNTIYF. The CDR3 region has the DNA TGTGCCAGCAGCTTGGCACAGGGTTCTGGAAACACCATATATTTT.

This clone has just one count. CDR3 loop: CASGLAGTGGYGYTF. Written as DNA, the CDR3 is TGTGCTAGTGGTTTGGCCGGGACAGGGGGATATGGCTACACCTTC. V is TRBV12-5 and J is TRBJ1-2; 11 bases line up with TRBD1. The germline V gene has CDR1 LGHNT and CDR2 FRNRAP. The CDR3 extends over 15 amino acids. The trim removed 1 base at V and 5 bases at J, leaving 3 bases unmatched.

The rearrangement uses TRBV18 and TRBJ2-2; the match to TRBD1 covers 7 bases. This CDR3 has 15 residues. V lost 5 bases, J lost 4 bases, and 7 bases stayed unmatched. Germline values: CDR1 KGHSH, CDR2 LQKENI. CDR3 loop: CASSEMRGPTGELFF. The CDR3 DNA follows: TGTGCCAGCTCAGAAATGAGGGGGCCCACCGGGGAGCTGTTTTTT.

The chain joins TRBV6-5 to TRBJ2-2; D uncertain. Deletions cut 6 bases from V and 1 base from J, with 12 bases between. Looked up from germline, CDR1 is MNHEY and CDR2 is SVGAGI. This CDR3 has 15 residues. As DNA, the CDR3 is TGTGCCAGCAGACAAATGACAAAGAACACCGGGGAGCTGTTTTTT. Translation gives CASRQMTKNTGELFF.

The chain combines TRBV28 with TRBJ1-1, with 11 bases fitting TRBD1. The CDR3 covers 16 residues. The V segment lost 2 bases and the J segment 3 bases; nucleotides outside the gene matches: 5. The germline V gene has CDR1 MDHEN and CDR2 SYDVKM. This CDR3 is CASSLPGQGVHTEAFF. CDR3 bases: TGTGCCAGCAGTTTACCGGGACAGGGGGTTCACACTGAAGCTTTCTTT.

This sequence joins TRBV18 and TRBJ1-2, with D uncertain. The CDR3 is 16 amino acids. Germline V lookup: CDR1 KGHSH, CDR2 LQKENI. V lost 3 bases and J 1 base, leaving 15 bases between the germline ends. Here the CDR3 DNA reads TGTGCCAGCTCACCGCCCTTTAGCTTAGATAACTATGGCTACACCTTC. It specifies CASSPPFSLDNYGYTF.

The chain couples TRBV11-2 to TRBJ2-1, with D possibly TRBD1 on 6 matching bases. This CDR3 spans 15 amino acids. Trimming removed 3 bases at V and 5 bases at J, with 14 bases between. Germline V CDR1 and CDR2: SGHAT, FQNNGV. The CDR3 loop is CASSFVGQSHNEQFF. CDR3 in DNA: TGTGCCAGCAGCTTCGTCGGACAGAGCCACAATGAGCAGTTCTTC.

The CDR3 spells CASSPLTGSYEQYF. The CDR3 region has the DNA TGTGCCAGCAGCCCCTTGACAGGCTCCTACGAGCAGTACTTC. The gene calls are TRBV7-9 and TRBJ2-7; perhaps TRBD1 as D (6 bases). This CDR3 contains 14 residues. Germline CDR1 is SEHNR and CDR2 is FQNEAQ (reference sequence). Trimming left V 5 bases short and J 0 bases short, with 11 bases between.

The V gene is TRBV10-1, the J gene TRBJ2-1; D may be TRBD1 (5 bases). The V end was cut by 0 bases, the J end by 5 bases, with 8 bases between. Germline V gene lookup returns CDR1 WNHNN and CDR2 SYGVQD (reference sequence). The CDR3 consists of 14 residues. Here the CDR3 reads CASSESPTDNEQFF. As DNA, the CDR3 is TGCGCCAGCAGTGAGTCGCCGACAGACAATGAGCAGTTCTTC.

V gene TRBV10-3 combines with J gene TRBJ2-3, with D hard to call. The CDR3 is 15 residues long. Looked up from germline, CDR1 is ENHRY and CDR2 is SYGVKD. V lost 2 bases, J lost 0 bases, and 9 bases lay in between. CDR3 DNA sequence: TGTGCCATCAGTGAGAGTCTTACTAGCACAGATACGCAGTATTTT. It yields the protein CAISESLTSTDTQYF.

The chain carries TRBV5-1 and TRBJ2-1; D is uncertain. Germline V gene lookup returns CDR1 SGHRS and CDR2 YFSETQ. The CDR3 consists of 16 residues. V was shortened by 0 bases and J by 0 bases, with 10 bases between the two germline ends. The CDR3, as DNA: TGCGCCAGCAGCTTGGAGCCGGTAAGCTCCTACAATGAGCAGTTCTTC. It translates to CASSLEPVSSYNEQFF.

The chain employs TRBV2 and TRBJ1-4, with a weak D call TRBD1 (5 bases). Trimming left V 7 bases short and J 4 bases short, with 13 bases between. The CDR3 is 14 amino acids. Germline CDR1 reads SNHLY; CDR2 reads FYNNEI. The CDR3 here is CASNQGAGNEKLFF. The CDR3 DNA reads TGTGCCAGCAACCAGGGAGCGGGTAATGAAAAACTGTTTTTT.

The gene calls are TRBV7-2 and TRBJ2-3; 13 nucleotides agree with TRBD2. The CDR3 spans 15 residues. With V trimmed by 5 bases and J by 5 bases, 4 bases remained unmatched. The germline CDR1 and CDR2 sequences are SGHTA and FQGNSA. The CDR3 DNA reads as TGTGCCAGCAGCCTCCGGACTAGCGGGGGAGATACGCAGTATTTT. Encoded protein: CASSLRTSGGDTQYF.

This clone was seen just once. V and J are TRBV6-6 and TRBJ2-7; 12 bases match TRBD2. The V segment lost 5 bases and the J segment 4 bases; nucleotides outside the gene matches: 3. The CDR3 has 14 residues. Germline CDR1 is MNHNY and CDR2 is SVGAGI (reference sequence). CDR3 loop: CASSPSGREYEQYF. In nucleotides, the CDR3 is TGTGCCAGCAGTCCTAGCGGGAGGGAATACGAGCAGTACTTC.

The rearrangement uses TRBV27 and TRBJ2-5; the match to TRBD1 covers 8 bases. The CDR3 totals 15 residues. Germline assignment: CDR1 MNHEY and CDR2 SMNVEV (reference sequence). V shed 8 bases and J 1 base; nucleotides not matched to a gene: 9. As DNA, the CDR3 is TGTGCCAGCCATGACAGGGGCGACTTCCAAGAGACCCAGTACTTC. Translation: CASHDRGDFQETQYF.

This clone appeared a few times. This chain uses TRBV12-5 with TRBJ1-1, with D possibly being TRBD1 (6 bases). The CDR3 is 13 amino acids. Trimming shortened V by 5 bases and J by 3 bases, and 10 bases separated the two germline ends. Germline CDR1 reads LGHNT; CDR2 reads FRNRAP. The CDR3 loop reads CASGRRGYTEAFF. DNA for the CDR3: TGTGCTAGTGGTCGCAGGGGTTACACTGAAGCTTTCTTT.

For the CDR3, the DNA is TGTGCCAGTAGAGGGCAGGGGCACACCGGGGAGCTGTTTTTT. Translated, it gives CASRGQGHTGELFF. The chain carries TRBV19 and TRBJ2-2; D might be TRBD1 (6 bases). Germline-derived CDR1 and CDR2 are LNHDA and SQIVND (reference sequence). V was shortened by 6 bases and J by 3 bases, with 11 bases between the two germline ends. CDR3 length equals 14 residues.

This clone was counted a single time. This rearrangement joins TRBV19 to TRBJ1-5; 8 bases match TRBD1. Trimming cost V 5 bases and J 2 bases; bases outside gene matches: 5. Per the germline V gene, CDR1 is LNHDA and CDR2 is SQIVND (reference sequence). The CDR3 consists of 15 residues. The CDR3 DNA reads as TGTGCCAGTAGTCTGGACAGGGTGGGCAATCAGCCCCAGCATTTT. Protein: CASSLDRVGNQPQHF.

CDR3 loop: CASSRLAGGSDTQYF. The CDR3 coding sequence is TGTGCCAGCAGCCGGTTAGCGGGAGGCTCAGATACGCAGTATTTT. The chain combines TRBV5-6 with TRBJ2-3, with 10 bases aligning to TRBD2. CDR3 size: 15 residues. Germline assignment: CDR1 SGHDT and CDR2 YYEEEE. The V and J ends lost 4 bases and 4 bases, in that order; junction bases with no gene match: 6.

This chain connects TRBV28 to TRBJ1-1; TRBD1 matches at 9 bases. The germline V gene has CDR1 MDHEN and CDR2 SYDVKM. This CDR3 has 14 residues. J gave up 2 bases and V 6 bases, and 4 bases lay outside the gene matches. Written as DNA, the CDR3 is TGTGCCAGCAGGACAGGGGGAGGAAACACTGAAGCTTTCTTT. This translates into CASRTGGGNTEAFF.

The J gene is TRBJ1-1, the V gene TRBV5-4; D is unresolved. V lost 0 bases, J lost 6 bases, and 9 bases lay in between. Germline CDR1 and CDR2: SGHNT and YYREEE (reference sequence). The CDR3 loop spans 13 amino acids. The CDR3 nucleotides are TGTGCCAGCAGCTTGGGTACAGCTCCTGAAGCTTTCTTT. It translates to CASSLGTAPEAFF.